This T cell receptor beta chain was retrieved from a study of CD8+ T cells in alopecia areata. The wider study: Each of the treated patients was given oral tofacitinib, 5 to 10 mg twice daily, for moderate-to-severe alopecia areata. Overall study findings and caveats: Scalp clonality and expanded CD8+ clones among the top 100 fell significantly with tofacitinib.

The CDR3 length is 14 residues. Trimming at V came to 4 bases and at J to 0 bases, leaving 1 base not matched to a gene. CDR1 and CDR2 (germline): SEHNR, FQNEAQ (reference sequence). Treatment in this sample: oral pan-JAK inhibitor, 5-10 mg twice daily. CD4+ and CD8+ T cells were sorted from PBMCs stained for CD3, CD4 and CD8. In each case, RNA was isolated and then reverse transcribed into cDNA as the sequencing template. Clones were read by immunoSEQ multiplex PCR, and TCRdb kept only the in-frame ones, dropping some. Here the sample spans 150,000 to 200,000 clones, 40% to 55% being singletons. This clone was seen a handful of times. Its antigen is currently unknown. Other DNA sequences from this sample encode an identical CDR3 as well.

This chain links TRBV7-9 with TRBJ1-2; 8 bases map to TRBD1. The receptor was isolated from a human donor with alopecia areata. This specimen consisted of CD8+ T cells sorted from blood, obtained around week 53, from a patient treated with tofacitinib. This CDR3 is CASSSGGANYGYTF. Written as DNA, the CDR3 is TGTGCCAGCAGCTCAGGGGGCGCTAACTATGGCTACACCTTC.